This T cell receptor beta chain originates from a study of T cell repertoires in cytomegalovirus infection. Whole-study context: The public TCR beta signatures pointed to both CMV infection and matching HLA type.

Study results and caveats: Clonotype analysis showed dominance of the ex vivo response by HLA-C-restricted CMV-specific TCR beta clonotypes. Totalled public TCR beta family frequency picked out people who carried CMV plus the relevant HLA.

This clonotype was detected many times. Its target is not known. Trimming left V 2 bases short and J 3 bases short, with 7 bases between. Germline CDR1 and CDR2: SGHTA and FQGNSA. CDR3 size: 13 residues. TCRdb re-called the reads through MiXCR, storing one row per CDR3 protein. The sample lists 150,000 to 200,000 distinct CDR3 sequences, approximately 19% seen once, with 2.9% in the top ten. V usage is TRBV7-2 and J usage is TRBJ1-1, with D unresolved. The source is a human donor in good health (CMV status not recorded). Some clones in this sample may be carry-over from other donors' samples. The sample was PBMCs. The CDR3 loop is CASSLSVDTEAFF. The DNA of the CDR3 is TGTGCCAGCAGCTTATCCGTCGACACTGAAGCTTTCTTT.